One and the same sample provided the 27 T cell receptor beta chains below, sequenced in a study of radiotherapy plus CTLA-4 blockade in lung cancer. Measured with immunoSEQ multiplex PCR; TCRdb has only the in-frame clones, and not every one. The sample lists about 53,000 clones; around 84% were seen once. The specimen comprised peripheral blood, sampled from a patient treated with radiotherapy plus ipilimumab. These receptors were obtained from a human donor with non-small cell lung cancer whose response to radiotherapy plus ipilimumab could not be evaluated.

This clone came up a few times. The genes are TRBV5-1 and TRBJ2-3, with 7 positions matching TRBD2. V gave up 1 base and J gave up 1 base; unmatched junction bases: 6. Germline V CDR1 and CDR2: SGHRS, YFSETQ. CDR3 size: 16 residues. The CDR3 nucleotides are TGCGCCAGCAGCTTGCGGACTAGTTCCGGCACAGATACGCAGTATTTT. This encodes CASSLRTSSGTDTQYF.

The V call is TRBV30, the J call TRBJ1-2; no definite D call. This CDR3 is 13 amino acids long. Germline V gene sequence: CDR1 GTSNPN, CDR2 SVGIG (reference sequence). V dropped 0 bases and J dropped 6 bases, with 11 bases sitting between them. The CDR3 DNA sequence: TGTGCCTGGAGTGTACGAAGGGAGGATGGCTACACCTTC. It encodes CAWSVRREDGYTF.

The chain is built from TRBV28 and TRBJ2-1, with 13 bases lining up with TRBD2. The V gene end was trimmed by 5 bases and the J gene end by 7 bases; junction bases not matched to a gene: 5. The V gene's germline CDR1 is MDHEN and CDR2 SYDVKM. CDR3 length equals 15 residues. CDR3 sequence reads: CASSPPGLAGNEQFF. The CDR3 bases are TGTGCCAGCAGTCCCCCGGGACTAGCGGGAAATGAGCAGTTCTTC.

A few counts support this clone. The gene calls are TRBV28 and TRBJ1-2; no clear D gene. The germline gives CDR1 MDHEN, CDR2 SYDVKM. The V end lost 7 bases, the J end lost 1 base, and 13 bases lay between the germline ends. The CDR3 is made up of 14 amino acids. CDR3 residues: CASILSGFNYGYTF. The CDR3 DNA is TGTGCCAGCATCCTCTCCGGTTTTAACTATGGCTACACCTTC.

Points on this clone: One end of the junction is discordant with germline, which a read error may explain. The chain carries TRBV7-9 and TRBJ1-1; D remains ambiguous. Per the germline V gene, CDR1 is SEHNR and CDR2 is FQNEAQ (reference sequence). The CDR3 has 13 amino acids. Here the CDR3 DNA reads TGTGCCAGCAGTTTAGAGACTAACACTGAAGCTTTCTTT. Its translation: CASSLETNTEAFF.

The chain employs TRBV2 and TRBJ1-5; D gene unclear. V was clipped by 7 bases and J by 0 bases, with 13 bases between them. CDR3 size: 15 residues. Germline-derived CDR1 and CDR2 are SNHLY and FYNNEI. In DNA, the CDR3 is TGTGCCAGCACCCCGGGTCCGAATAGCAATCAGCCCCAGCATTTT. Encoded protein: CASTPGPNSNQPQHF.

This chain joins TRBV4-3 and TRBJ1-5, with D possibly matching TRBD1 (5 bases). This CDR3 contains 16 residues. Trimming removed 0 bases from V and 2 bases from J, with 11 bases in between. Germline V CDR1 and CDR2: LGHNA, YSLEER. CDR3 loop: CASSQDRGIGNQPQHF. CDR3 nucleotides: TGCGCCAGCAGCCAAGATAGGGGAATTGGCAATCAGCCCCAGCATTTT.

V is TRBV19 and J is TRBJ1-5; tentatively, D is TRBD1 (6 bases). The CDR3 has 14 residues. Germline lookup yields CDR1 LNHDA and CDR2 SQIVND (reference sequence). V shed 7 bases and J shed 1 base, with 11 bases lying between them. CDR3 in amino acids: CASTSQGSNQPQHF. As DNA, the CDR3 is TGTGCCAGTACAAGCCAGGGGAGCAATCAGCCCCAGCATTTT.

This clone was counted between two and nine times. The chain joins TRBV6-1 to TRBJ2-7; possible D gene TRBD2, 6 bases. CDR1 and CDR2 from the germline V gene are MNHNS and SASEGT. V was cut by 4 bases and J by 0 bases, with 19 bases left in between. The CDR3 has 17 residues. The CDR3 region is CASSAFFSGLSSYEQYF. CDR3 coding DNA: TGTGCCAGCAGTGCTTTTTTTAGCGGACTGAGCTCCTACGAGCAGTACTTC.

The CDR3 region has the DNA TGTGCCAGCAGCGTAGTGGCGGCAAGTAGCACAGATACGCAGTATTTT. Encoded protein: CASSVVAASSTDTQYF. The V and J genes are TRBV9 and TRBJ2-3; no definite D call. Per germline, CDR1 SGDLS and CDR2 YYNGEE. V lost 0 bases and J 0 bases, leaving 11 bases between the germline ends. This CDR3 has 16 amino acids.

The chain combines TRBV30 with TRBJ2-2; TRBD2 matches 7 bases. Germline V gene data show CDR1 as GTSNPN and CDR2 as SVGIG (reference sequence). The CDR3 totals 15 residues. Germline trimming cut 1 base from V and 3 bases from J; bases unmatched to any gene: 5. The CDR3 coding sequence is TGTGCCTGGAGTGGCGGACTAGGTCACACCGGGGAGCTGTTTTTT. The encoded protein is CAWSGGLGHTGELFF. The full variable domain, in which reference TRBV30 and TRBJ2-2 provide the parts outside the CDR3, is SQTIHQWPATLVQPVGSPLSLECTVEGTSNPNLYWYRQAAGRGLQLLFYSVGIGQISSEVPQNLSASRPQDRQFILSSKKLLLSDSGFYLCAWSGGLGHTGELFFGEGSRLTVL.

Of note for this clone: A read error may account for a junction end that differs from germline. The chain combines TRBV11-3 with TRBJ2-1, with 11 bases identical to TRBD2. The CDR3 has 15 residues. Germline V lookup: CDR1 SGHNT, CDR2 YENEEA. The CDR3 DNA is TGTGCCACCAGCAAACTAGCGGGAGATTACAATGAGCAGTTCTTC. Amino acid sequence: CATSKLAGDYNEQFF.

The chain is built from TRBV28 and TRBJ1-1; 7 bases align to TRBD1. With V trimmed by 7 bases and J by 0 bases, 14 bases remained unmatched. There are 17 residues in the CDR3. Germline loops: CDR1 MDHEN, CDR2 SYDVKM. CDR3 loop: CASNWETGILMNTEAFF. For the CDR3, the DNA is TGTGCCAGCAATTGGGAGACAGGGATCCTCATGAACACTGAAGCTTTCTTT.

The CDR3 sequence is CASSVQANYGYTF. The DNA of the CDR3 is TGTGCCAGCAGCGTACAGGCGAACTATGGCTACACCTTC. The chain recombines TRBV9 with TRBJ1-2; D is unresolved. V was cut by 1 base and J by 2 bases, with 6 bases left in between. The CDR3 has 13 residues. In germline, CDR1 is SGDLS, CDR2 YYNGEE.

The sample holds one count of this clone. The genes are TRBV4-1 and TRBJ1-4; TRBD1 aligns across 9 bases. Germline V gene sequence: CDR1 MGHRA, CDR2 YSYEKL. This CDR3 has 16 amino acids. V shed 4 bases and J 8 bases; nucleotides not matched to a gene: 11. Here the CDR3 reads CASSRVPGQGREKLFF. In DNA, the CDR3 is TGCGCCAGCAGCCGAGTACCGGGACAGGGACGGGAAAAACTGTTTTTT.

The V and J genes are TRBV19 and TRBJ2-3, with D maybe TRBD1 (6 bases). The V end was cut by 7 bases, the J end by 1 base, with 15 bases between. The CDR3 has 15 amino acids. Germline values: CDR1 LNHDA, CDR2 SQIVND (reference sequence). Here the CDR3 reads CASKTTGIGTDTQYF. The CDR3 DNA is TGTGCCAGTAAAACTACAGGGATTGGCACAGATACGCAGTATTTT.

There are a few counts of this clone. V usage is TRBV30 and J usage is TRBJ1-4, with 9 bases aligning to TRBD1. The CDR3 length is 14 residues. In germline, CDR1 is GTSNPN, CDR2 SVGIG (reference sequence). Unmatched junction bases numbered 6, after V lost 3 bases and J lost 7 bases. As DNA, the CDR3 is TGTGCCTGGAGCCCCGGGACAGGGACTGAAAAACTGTTTTTT. It yields the protein CAWSPGTGTEKLFF.

The CDR3 nucleotides are TGCGCCAGCAGCCAATCGAGGCTAGCGGGAGGAGATACGCAGTATTTT. It encodes CASSQSRLAGGDTQYF. The chain links TRBV4-1 to TRBJ2-3; 11 bases align to TRBD2. Germline values: CDR1 MGHRA, CDR2 YSYEKL. The CDR3 length is 16 residues. The trim removed 2 bases at V and 5 bases at J, leaving 6 bases unmatched.

The rearrangement joins TRBV7-9 to TRBJ1-1; perhaps TRBD1 as D (6 bases). This CDR3 region has 14 residues. CDR1 and CDR2 (germline): SEHNR, FQNEAQ (reference sequence). Trimming took 5 bases from V and 4 from J, leaving 14 bases between them. CDR3 coding DNA: TGTGCCAGCAGCCCCCAAGGGGGTCGCACTGAAGCTTTCTTT. Its translation: CASSPQGGRTEAFF.

The J gene is TRBJ1-4, the V gene TRBV6-5; TRBD1 might be the D (5 bases). CDR1 and CDR2 from the germline V gene are MNHEY and SVGAGI. The V gene lost 0 bases and the J gene lost 10 bases, with 12 bases spanning the gap. The CDR3 totals 14 residues. In nucleotides, the CDR3 is TGTGCCAGCAGTTACTCACAAGGCGGGGGAAAACTGTTTTTT. Translation gives CASSYSQGGGKLFF.

The J gene is TRBJ2-1, the V gene TRBV7-9; D gene ambiguous. Germline lookup yields CDR1 SEHNR and CDR2 FQNEAQ (reference sequence). Deletions cut 5 bases from V and 7 bases from J, with 18 bases between. This CDR3 comprises 15 residues. The chain's CDR3 is CASSPPLRLGNEQFF. The CDR3 coding sequence is TGTGCCAGCAGCCCACCCCTCAGGTTAGGTAATGAGCAGTTCTTC.

V and J are TRBV19 and TRBJ2-3; 10 bases map to TRBD2. The CDR3 has 17 residues. Germline CDR1 LNHDA, CDR2 SQIVND (reference sequence). V was clipped by 4 bases and J by 4 bases; unmatched bases: 11. CDR3 sequence reads: CASSSLLAGGVADTQYF. The CDR3 region has the DNA TGTGCCAGTAGTAGCCTATTAGCGGGAGGAGTGGCAGATACGCAGTATTTT. The whole variable domain, filled in from reference TRBV19 and TRBJ2-3, reads DGGITQSPKYLFRKEGQNVTLSCEQNLNHDAMYWYRQDPGQGLRLIYYSQIVNDFQKGDIAEGYSVSREKKESFPLTVTSAQKNPTAFYLCASSSLLAGGVADTQYFGPGTRLTVL.

The chain has TRBV6-6 and TRBJ2-1, with 9 nucleotides matching TRBD2. J was trimmed by 2 bases and V by 1 base; bases with no gene match: 3. From germline, CDR1 is MNHNY and CDR2 SVGAGI (reference sequence). There are 16 residues in the CDR3. CDR3 loop: CASSYYGLATYNEQFF. The DNA of the CDR3 is TGTGCCAGCAGTTACTACGGACTAGCGACCTACAATGAGCAGTTCTTC.

The chain links TRBV7-2 to TRBJ2-7; 10 bases agree with TRBD2. Per the germline V gene, CDR1 is SGHTA and CDR2 is FQGNSA. J gave up 9 bases and V 1 base, and 9 bases lay outside the gene matches. CDR3 length equals 15 residues. CDR3 protein: CASSLGLAGGAWQYF. The CDR3 nucleotides are TGTGCCAGCAGCTTAGGACTAGCGGGTGGCGCGTGGCAGTACTTC.

The gene calls are TRBV27 and TRBJ1-2; possibly TRBD1 for D (5 bases). The CDR3 totals 13 residues. Trimming pared 6 bases from V and 13 bases from J, leaving 21 bases between. The germline CDR1 and CDR2 sequences are MNHEY and SMNVEV (reference sequence). CDR3 residues: CASSQSGTRTGTF. Written as DNA, the CDR3 is TGTGCCAGCAGCCAATCCGGGACTCGGACTGGCACCTTC.

The V gene is TRBV10-1, the J gene TRBJ1-1; TRBD1 agrees at 12 bases. The CDR3 consists of 18 residues. V lost 8 bases to trimming and J lost 5 bases; unmatched junction nucleotides: 18. Per the germline V gene, CDR1 is WNHNN and CDR2 is SYGVQD (reference sequence). The CDR3 DNA sequence: TGCGCCAGCCTATCCAGGGGAGGGACAGGGGGCCCAGGGACTGAAGCTTTCTTT. It yields the protein CASLSRGGTGGPGTEAFF.

The rearrangement joins TRBV5-4 to TRBJ2-5; possibly TRBD1 for D (6 bases). The length of the CDR3 is 16 residues. Trimming took 4 bases from V and 4 from J, leaving 20 bases between them. In germline, CDR1 is SGHNT, CDR2 YYREEE (reference sequence). CDR3 sequence: CASSKGQSSVVETQYF. The CDR3 DNA reads TGTGCCAGCAGCAAAGGACAGTCCTCGGTAGTAGAGACCCAGTACTTC.